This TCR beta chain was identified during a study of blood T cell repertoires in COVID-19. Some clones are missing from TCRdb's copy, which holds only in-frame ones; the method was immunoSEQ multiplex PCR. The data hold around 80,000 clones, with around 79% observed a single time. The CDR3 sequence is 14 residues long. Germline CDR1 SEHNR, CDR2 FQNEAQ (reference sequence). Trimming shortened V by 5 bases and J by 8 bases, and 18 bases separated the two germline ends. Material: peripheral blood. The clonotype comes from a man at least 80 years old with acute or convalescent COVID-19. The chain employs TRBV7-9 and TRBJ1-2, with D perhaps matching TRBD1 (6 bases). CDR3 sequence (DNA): TGTGCCAGCAGCCAGGGGACGGACCTGAGGGGCTACACCTTC. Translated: CASSQGTDLRGYTF.